The source of this T cell receptor beta chain is a study of blood T cell repertoires in COVID-19. Repertoires were generated with immunoSEQ multiplex PCR, while TCRdb's copy carries only in-frame clones and drops some. The sample consists of fewer than 250,000 clones, 80% to 90% of them appearing once. With respect to this clone: Other DNA sequences in the sample encode the same CDR3.

Trimming stripped 5 bases from V and 0 bases from J, with 10 bases between. The length of the CDR3 is 15 residues. The germline CDR1 and CDR2 sequences are SGHTA and FQGNSA. This clonotype originated in a woman in her seventies with acute or convalescent COVID-19. Sequencing was performed on peripheral blood. This chain joins TRBV7-2 and TRBJ2-2; possible D gene TRBD1, 6 bases. The CDR3 region is CASSLDRPNTGELFF. DNA of the CDR3: TGTGCCAGCAGCCTAGACAGGCCGAACACCGGGGAGCTGTTTTTT.